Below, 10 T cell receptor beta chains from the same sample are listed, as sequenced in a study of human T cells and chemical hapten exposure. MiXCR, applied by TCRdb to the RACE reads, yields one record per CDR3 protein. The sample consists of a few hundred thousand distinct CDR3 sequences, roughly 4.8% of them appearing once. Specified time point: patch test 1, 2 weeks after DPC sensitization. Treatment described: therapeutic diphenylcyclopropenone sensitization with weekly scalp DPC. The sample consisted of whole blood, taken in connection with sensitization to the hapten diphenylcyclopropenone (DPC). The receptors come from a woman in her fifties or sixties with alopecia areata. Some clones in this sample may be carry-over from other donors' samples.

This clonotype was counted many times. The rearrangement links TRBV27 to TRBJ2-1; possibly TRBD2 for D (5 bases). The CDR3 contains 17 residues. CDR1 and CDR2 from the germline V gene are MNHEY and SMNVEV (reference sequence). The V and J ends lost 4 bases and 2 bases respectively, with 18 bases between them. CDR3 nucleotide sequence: TGTGCCAGCAGTTCCCCTTTGGGGAGTGCTACCTACAATGAGCAGTTCTTC. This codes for CASSSPLGSATYNEQFF.

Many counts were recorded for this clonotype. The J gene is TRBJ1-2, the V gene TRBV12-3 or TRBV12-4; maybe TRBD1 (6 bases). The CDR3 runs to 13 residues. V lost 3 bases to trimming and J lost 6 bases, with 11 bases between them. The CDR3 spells CASSLIGGHGYTF. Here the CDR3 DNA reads TGTGCCAGCAGTTTGATAGGGGGGCATGGCTACACCTTC.

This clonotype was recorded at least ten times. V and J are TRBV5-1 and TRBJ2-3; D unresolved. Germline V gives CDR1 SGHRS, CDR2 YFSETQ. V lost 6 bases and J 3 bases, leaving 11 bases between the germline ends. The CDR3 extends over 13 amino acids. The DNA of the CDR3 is TGCGCCAGCAAAGATGGCCGAACAGATACGCAGTATTTT. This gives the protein CASKDGRTDTQYF.

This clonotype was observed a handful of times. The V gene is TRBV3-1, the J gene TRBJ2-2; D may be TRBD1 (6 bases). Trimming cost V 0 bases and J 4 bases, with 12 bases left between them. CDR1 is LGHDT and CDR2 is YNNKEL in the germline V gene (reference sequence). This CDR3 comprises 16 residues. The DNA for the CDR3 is TGTGCCAGCAGCCAAGAATCAGGGGTGGTCACCGGGGAGCTGTTTTTT. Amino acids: CASSQESGVVTGELFF.

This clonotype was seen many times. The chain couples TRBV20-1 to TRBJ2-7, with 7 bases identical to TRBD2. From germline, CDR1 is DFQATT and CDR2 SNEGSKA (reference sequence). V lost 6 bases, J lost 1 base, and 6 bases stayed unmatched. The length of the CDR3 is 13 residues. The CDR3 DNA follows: TGCAGTGCCCGCCCCGGGGGGTCCTACGAGCAGTACTTC. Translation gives CSARPGGSYEQYF.

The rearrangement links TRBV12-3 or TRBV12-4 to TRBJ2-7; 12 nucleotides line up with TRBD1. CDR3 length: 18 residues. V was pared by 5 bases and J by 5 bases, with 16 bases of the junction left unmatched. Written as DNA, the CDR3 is TGTGCCAGCAGTCTGGGACAGGGGGCGCCCGCCTATATGGACGAGCAGTACTTC. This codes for CASSLGQGAPAYMDEQYF.

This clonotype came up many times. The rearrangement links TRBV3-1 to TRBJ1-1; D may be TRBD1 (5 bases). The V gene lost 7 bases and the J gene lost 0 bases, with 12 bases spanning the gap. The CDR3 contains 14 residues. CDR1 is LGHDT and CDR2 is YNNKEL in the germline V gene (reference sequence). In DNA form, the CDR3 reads TGTGCCAGCACCCGGGGCCAGCTGAACACTGAAGCTTTCTTT. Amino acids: CASTRGQLNTEAFF.

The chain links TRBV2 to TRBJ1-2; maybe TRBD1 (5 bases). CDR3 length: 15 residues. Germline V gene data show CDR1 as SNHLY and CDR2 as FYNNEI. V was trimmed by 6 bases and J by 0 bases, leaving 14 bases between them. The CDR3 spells CASRATGTANYGYTF. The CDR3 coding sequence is TGTGCCAGCAGAGCCACAGGTACAGCTAACTATGGCTACACCTTC.

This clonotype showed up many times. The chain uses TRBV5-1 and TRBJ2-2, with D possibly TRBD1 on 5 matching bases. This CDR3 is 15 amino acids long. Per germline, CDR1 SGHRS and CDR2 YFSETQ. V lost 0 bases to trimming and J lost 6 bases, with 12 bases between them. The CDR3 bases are TGCGCCAGCAGCTTGGGCCAGGGTATCGCCGGGGAGCTGTTTTTT. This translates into CASSLGQGIAGELFF.

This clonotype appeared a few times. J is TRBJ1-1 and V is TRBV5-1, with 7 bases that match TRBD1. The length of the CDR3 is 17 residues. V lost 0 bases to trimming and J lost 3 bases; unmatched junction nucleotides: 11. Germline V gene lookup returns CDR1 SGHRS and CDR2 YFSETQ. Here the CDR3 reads CASSLEELRGPDTEAFF. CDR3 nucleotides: TGCGCCAGCAGCTTGGAAGAATTGAGGGGGCCTGACACTGAAGCTTTCTTT.